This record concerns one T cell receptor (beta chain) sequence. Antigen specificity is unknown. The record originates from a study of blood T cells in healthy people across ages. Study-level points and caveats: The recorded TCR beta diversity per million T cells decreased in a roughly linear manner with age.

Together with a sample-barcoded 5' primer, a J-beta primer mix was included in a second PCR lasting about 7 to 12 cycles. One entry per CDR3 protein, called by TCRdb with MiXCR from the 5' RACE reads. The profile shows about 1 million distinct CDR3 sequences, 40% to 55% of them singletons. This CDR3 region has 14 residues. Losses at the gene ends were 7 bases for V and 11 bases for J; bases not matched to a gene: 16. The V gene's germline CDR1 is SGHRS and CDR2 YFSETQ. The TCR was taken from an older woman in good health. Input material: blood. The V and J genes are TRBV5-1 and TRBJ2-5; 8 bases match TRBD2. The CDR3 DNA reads TGCGCCAGCGGGGTCAGCGGGAGAGTCAATGAGCAGTACTTC. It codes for CASGVSGRVNEQYF.